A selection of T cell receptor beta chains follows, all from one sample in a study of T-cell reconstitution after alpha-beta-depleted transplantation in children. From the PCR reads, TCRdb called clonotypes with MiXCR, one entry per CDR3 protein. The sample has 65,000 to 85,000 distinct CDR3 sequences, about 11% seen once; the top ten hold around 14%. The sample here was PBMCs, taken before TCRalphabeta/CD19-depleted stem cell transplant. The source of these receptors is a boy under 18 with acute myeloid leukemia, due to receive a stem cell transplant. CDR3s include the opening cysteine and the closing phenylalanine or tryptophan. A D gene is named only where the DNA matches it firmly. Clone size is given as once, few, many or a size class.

cdr3_nt: TGTGCCAGCAGCTTTACCCCCGACACCGGGGAGCTGTTTTTT; cdr3_aa: CASSFTPDTGELFF; v_call: TRBV7-7; j_call: TRBJ2-2; cdr3_length: 14; d_call: NA; clone_size: many
cdr3_nt: TGCAGTGCTGGACGGGACCAGTTGGATACGCAGTATTTT; cdr3_aa: CSAGRDQLDTQYF; v_call: TRBV20-1; j_call: TRBJ2-3; cdr3_length: 13; d_call: NA; clone_size: many
cdr3_nt: TGTGCCAGCAGTTTCTTGGGGGTCCAAGAGACCCAGTACTTC; cdr3_aa: CASSFLGVQETQYF; v_call: TRBV12-3/TRBV12-4; j_call: TRBJ2-5; cdr3_length: 14; d_call: NA; clone_size: few
cdr3_nt: TGTGCCAGCAGCGCGCGAGGGACAGACCTTAGGTCACCCCTCCACTTT; cdr3_aa: CASSARGTDLRSPLHF; v_call: TRBV11-2; j_call: TRBJ1-6; cdr3_length: 16; d_call: TRBD1; clone_size: many
cdr3_nt: TGTGCCAGCAGCGCACCACCCACCGGGACTCTCAGCACAGATACGCAGTATTTT; cdr3_aa: CASSAPPTGTLSTDTQYF; v_call: TRBV11-1; j_call: TRBJ2-3; cdr3_length: 18; d_call: NA; clone_size: few
cdr3_nt: TGCAGCGTTGAAAAAACGGTTAATCAGCCCCAGCATTTT; cdr3_aa: CSVEKTVNQPQHF; v_call: TRBV29-1; j_call: TRBJ1-5; cdr3_length: 13; d_call: NA; clone_size: many
cdr3_nt: TGTGCCGTCCACACTCGAAACCCTGTCAATCAGCCCCAGCATTTT; cdr3_aa: CAVHTRNPVNQPQHF; v_call: TRBV28; j_call: TRBJ1-5; cdr3_length: 15; d_call: NA; clone_size: many
cdr3_nt: TGTGCCAGCAGTTCTAGCGGTCAAACAGATACGCAGTATTTT; cdr3_aa: CASSSSGQTDTQYF; v_call: TRBV12-3/TRBV12-4; j_call: TRBJ2-3; cdr3_length: 14; d_call: TRBD2; clone_size: many
cdr3_nt: TGTGCCAGCAGGTCCCTCGGGGACGGCGACAATCAGCCCCAGCATTTT; cdr3_aa: CASRSLGDGDNQPQHF; v_call: TRBV6-5; j_call: TRBJ1-5; cdr3_length: 16; d_call: NA; clone_size: many
cdr3_nt: TGTGCCAGCAGCCTTAGCGGGAGTACCGGCGGGGAGCTGTTTTTT; cdr3_aa: CASSLSGSTGGELFF; v_call: TRBV11-2; j_call: TRBJ2-2; cdr3_length: 15; d_call: TRBD2; clone_size: many
cdr3_nt: TGCGCCAGCAGCCATGACAGCACAGATCTGGGGACCCAGTACTTC; cdr3_aa: CASSHDSTDLGTQYF; v_call: TRBV5-1; j_call: TRBJ2-5; cdr3_length: 15; d_call: NA; clone_size: many